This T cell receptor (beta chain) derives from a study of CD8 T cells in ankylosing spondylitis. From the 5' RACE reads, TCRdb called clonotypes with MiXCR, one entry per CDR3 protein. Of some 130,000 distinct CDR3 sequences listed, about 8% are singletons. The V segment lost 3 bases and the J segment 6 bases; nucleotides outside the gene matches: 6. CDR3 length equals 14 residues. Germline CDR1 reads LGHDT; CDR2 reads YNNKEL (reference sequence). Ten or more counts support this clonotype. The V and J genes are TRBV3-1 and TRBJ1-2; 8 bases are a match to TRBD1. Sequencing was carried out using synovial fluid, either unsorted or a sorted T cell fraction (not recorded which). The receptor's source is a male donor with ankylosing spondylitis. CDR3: CASSQDLQGDGYTF. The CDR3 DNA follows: TGTGCCAGCAGCCAGGACTTACAGGGGGATGGCTACACCTTC.